This TCR beta chain was documented in a study of memory CD4+ T cells and cytomegalovirus serostatus. Looking at the study overall: This sample comes from healthy Belgian adults, 9 CMV seropositive, under 25 seronegative. Points from the study as a whole: CD4+ memory repertoires contained about 40% of the roughly 150 reported CMV TCRbeta sequences.

Germline V gene sequence: CDR1 MDHEN, CDR2 SYDVKM. This CDR3 is 17 amino acids long. The V and J ends lost 7 bases and 7 bases, in that order; junction bases with no gene match: 18. As regards this clone: No antigen is known for it.

Libraries were prepared by immunoSEQ multiplex PCR; TCRdb keeps only in-frame clonotypes and omits some of them. Among roughly 50,000 clones, 82% were seen once, and the ten largest hold around 0.5%. The sort gate was single viable CD3+CD4+CD8-CD45RO+ cells for memory CD4+ T cells. Total CD4+ T cells were enriched by CD4 positive selection. The chain couples TRBV28 to TRBJ2-1; 8 nucleotides agree with TRBD2. Sequenced sample: memory CD4+ T cells from blood. This clonotype was sampled from an adult in good health and CMV-seronegative. Some clones in this sample may be carry-over from other donors' samples. CDR3 bases: TGTGCCAGCACCCAACCCAGGGGTAGCGGGAAGAAAAATGAGCAGTTCTTC. This encodes CASTQPRGSGKKNEQFF.